The T cell receptor beta chain described here comes from a study of blood T cell repertoires in COVID-19. This CDR3 is built from 12 residues. V was clipped by 9 bases and J by 10 bases, with 18 bases between them. Germline V gene lookup returns CDR1 LNHDA and CDR2 SQIVND (reference sequence). Measured with immunoSEQ multiplex PCR; TCRdb has only the in-frame clones, and not every one. The sample holds fewer than 300,000 clones, 86% seen once. This chain uses TRBV19 with TRBJ1-1, with D possibly being TRBD1 (5 bases). The sequencing sample was made of peripheral blood. The TCR sequence derives from a woman aged 30 to 39 with COVID-19, enrolled during active disease. CDR3 residues: CASSEGIGGAFF. In nucleotides, the CDR3 is TGTGCCAGCTCGGAGGGGATCGGCGGAGCTTTCTTT.